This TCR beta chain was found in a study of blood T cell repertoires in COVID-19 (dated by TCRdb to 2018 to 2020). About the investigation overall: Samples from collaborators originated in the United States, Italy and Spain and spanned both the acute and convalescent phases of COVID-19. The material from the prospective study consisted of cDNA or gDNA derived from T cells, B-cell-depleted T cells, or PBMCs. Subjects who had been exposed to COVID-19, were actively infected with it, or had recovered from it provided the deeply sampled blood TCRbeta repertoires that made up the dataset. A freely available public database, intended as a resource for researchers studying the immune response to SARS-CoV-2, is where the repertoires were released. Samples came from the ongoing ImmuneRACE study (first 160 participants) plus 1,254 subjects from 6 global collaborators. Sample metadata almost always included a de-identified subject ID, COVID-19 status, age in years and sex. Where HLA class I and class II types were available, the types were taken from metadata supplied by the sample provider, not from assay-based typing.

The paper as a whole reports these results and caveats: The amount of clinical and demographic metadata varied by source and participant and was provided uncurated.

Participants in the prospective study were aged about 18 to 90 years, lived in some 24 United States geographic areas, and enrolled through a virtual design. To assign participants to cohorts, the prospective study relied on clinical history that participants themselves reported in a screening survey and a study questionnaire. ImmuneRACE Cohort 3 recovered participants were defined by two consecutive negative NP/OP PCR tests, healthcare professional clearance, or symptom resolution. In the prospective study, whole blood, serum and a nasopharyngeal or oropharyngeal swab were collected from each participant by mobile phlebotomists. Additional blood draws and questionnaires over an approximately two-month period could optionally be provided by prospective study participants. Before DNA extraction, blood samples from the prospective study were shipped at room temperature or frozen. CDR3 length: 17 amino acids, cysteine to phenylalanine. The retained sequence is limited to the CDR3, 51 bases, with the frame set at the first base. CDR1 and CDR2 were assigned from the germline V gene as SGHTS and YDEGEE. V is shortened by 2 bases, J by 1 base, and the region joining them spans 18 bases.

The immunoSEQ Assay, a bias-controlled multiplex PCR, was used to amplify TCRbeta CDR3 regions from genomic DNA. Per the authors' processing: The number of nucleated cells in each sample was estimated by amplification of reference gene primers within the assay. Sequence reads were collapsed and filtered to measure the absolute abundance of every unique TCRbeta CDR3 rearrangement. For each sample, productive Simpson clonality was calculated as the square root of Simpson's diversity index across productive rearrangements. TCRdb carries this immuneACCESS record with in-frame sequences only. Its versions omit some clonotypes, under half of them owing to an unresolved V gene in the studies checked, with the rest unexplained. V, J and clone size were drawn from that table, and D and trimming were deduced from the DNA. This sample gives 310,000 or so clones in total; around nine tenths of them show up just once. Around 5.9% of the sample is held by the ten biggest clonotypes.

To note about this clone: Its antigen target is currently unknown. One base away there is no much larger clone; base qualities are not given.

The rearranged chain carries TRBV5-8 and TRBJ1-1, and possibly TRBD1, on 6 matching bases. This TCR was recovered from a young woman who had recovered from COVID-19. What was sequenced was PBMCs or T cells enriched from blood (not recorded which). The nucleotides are TGTGCCAGCAGCTTAGGAGGGGGGGCTCTGAAGAACACTGAAGCTTTCTTT. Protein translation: CASSLGGGALKNTEAFF.